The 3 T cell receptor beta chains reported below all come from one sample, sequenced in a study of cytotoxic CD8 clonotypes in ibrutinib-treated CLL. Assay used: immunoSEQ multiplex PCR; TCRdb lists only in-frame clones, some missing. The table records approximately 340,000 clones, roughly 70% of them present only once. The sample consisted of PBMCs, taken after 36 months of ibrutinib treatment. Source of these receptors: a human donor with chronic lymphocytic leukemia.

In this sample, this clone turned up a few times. CDR3 bases: TGTGCCAGCAGTTTATCGGGGGGGACAGGGGATGGCTACACCTTC. Translated: CASSLSGGTGDGYTF. The chain combines TRBV27 with TRBJ1-2, with 10 nucleotides matching TRBD1. This CDR3 contains 15 residues. Trimming cost V 0 bases and J 6 bases; bases outside gene matches: 4. CDR1 is MNHEY, CDR2 SMNVEV, per germline (reference sequence).

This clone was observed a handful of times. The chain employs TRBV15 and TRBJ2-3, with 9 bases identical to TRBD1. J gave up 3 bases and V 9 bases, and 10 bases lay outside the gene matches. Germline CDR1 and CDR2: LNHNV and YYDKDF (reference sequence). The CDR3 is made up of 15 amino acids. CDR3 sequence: CATCPSGQGTDTQYF. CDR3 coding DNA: TGTGCCACTTGTCCTTCGGGACAGGGAACAGATACGCAGTATTTT.

The CDR3: CASTPSTGRTYGYTF. The CDR3 nucleotides read TGTGCCAGCACCCCCAGTACGGGCAGAACCTATGGCTACACCTTC. This sequence joins TRBV6-6 and TRBJ1-2; no reliable D call. Per germline, CDR1 MNHNY and CDR2 SVGAGI (reference sequence). Trimming shortened V by 7 bases and J by 4 bases, and 19 bases separated the two germline ends. CDR3 length: 15 residues.